This T cell receptor (beta chain) was observed in a study of blood T cell repertoires in COVID-19. Original methodology: Reference gene primer amplification gave nucleated cell count estimates. Sequencing used immunoSEQ multiplex PCR; TCRdb keeps in-frame clones, though not all of them. The D gene and trimming were derived from the DNA, and the V and J assignments and clone size from that table. Counted here are about 82,000 clones, around 82% occurring once; the ten biggest clones make up 15% to 20%. V was shortened by 0 bases and J by 5 bases, with 9 bases between the two germline ends. The CDR3 runs to 14 residues. Germline V lookup: CDR1 MGHRA, CDR2 YSYEKL.

The clonotype comes from a woman in her fifties or sixties with acute or convalescent COVID-19. Input material: peripheral blood. The chain uses TRBV4-1 and TRBJ2-3; D unresolved. The CDR3 sequence: CASSQEGPKDTQYF. In DNA form, the CDR3 reads TGCGCCAGCAGCCAAGAGGGCCCAAAAGATACGCAGTATTTT.